This TCR beta chain came from a study of human thymus T cells. The data were produced by immunoSEQ multiplex PCR, yet TCRdb's version contains in-frame clones alone and is incomplete. This table has some 130,000 clones, around 96% appearing once. Thymus was obtained from resections taken during corrective heart surgery. The people who donated were healthy Finnish babies having corrective surgery for congenital heart defects. Germline V gives CDR1 GTSNPN, CDR2 SVGIG (reference sequence). V lost 0 bases, J lost 0 bases, and 11 bases lay in between. CDR3 length: 15 residues. Broader study findings: Unrelated individuals were reported by related research to share highly overlapping thymic repertoires. Thymic and blood repertoires appeared to show biased V and J gene usage.

A remark on this clone: Its antigen is as yet unknown.

The rearrangement uses TRBV30 and TRBJ1-1; D might be TRBD1 (5 bases). The sample taken for sequencing was thymus tissue. This clonotype was obtained from a boy under two years old with a congenital heart defect but otherwise immunologically healthy. CDR3 residues: CAWSVRGILNTEAFF. CDR3 DNA: TGTGCCTGGAGTGTACGGGGGATCTTGAACACTGAAGCTTTCTTT.